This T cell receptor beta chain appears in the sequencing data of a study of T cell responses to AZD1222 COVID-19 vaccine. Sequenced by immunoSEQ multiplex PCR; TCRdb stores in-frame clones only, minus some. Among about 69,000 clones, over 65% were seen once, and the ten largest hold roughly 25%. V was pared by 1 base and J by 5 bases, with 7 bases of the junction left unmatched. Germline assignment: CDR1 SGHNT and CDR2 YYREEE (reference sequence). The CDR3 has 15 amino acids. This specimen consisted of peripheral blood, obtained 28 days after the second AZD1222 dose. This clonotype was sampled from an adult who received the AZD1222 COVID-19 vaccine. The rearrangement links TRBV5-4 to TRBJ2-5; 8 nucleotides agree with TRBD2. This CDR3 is CASSLPAGAGETQYF. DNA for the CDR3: TGTGCCAGCAGCTTGCCAGCGGGAGCGGGGGAGACCCAGTACTTC.